The 30 T cell receptor beta chains below come from one sample, sequenced in a study of T cell repertoires in cytomegalovirus infection. Their specific antigens are unknown. TCRdb ran MiXCR on the reads and lists one entry per CDR3 protein. The sample has some 800,000 distinct CDR3 sequences; approximately 29% are singletons. Sample: cultured CD8+ T cells from PBMCs, taken from culture after CMV antigen stimulation. All receptors derive from a human donor in good health (CMV status not recorded). Some clones in this sample may be carry-over from other donors' samples.

This clonotype was recorded once. This chain connects TRBV20-1 to TRBJ2-7; the match to TRBD1 covers 9 bases. There are 13 residues in the CDR3. J was trimmed by 7 bases and V by 7 bases; bases with no gene match: 11. CDR1 is DFQATT and CDR2 is SNEGSKA in the germline V gene (reference sequence). CDR3 sequence reads: CSGRDRAAWEQYF. The CDR3 DNA reads TGCAGTGGTCGGGACAGGGCGGCTTGGGAGCAGTACTTC.

This clonotype came up many times. The CDR3 region is CASSFGETEAFF. CDR3 bases: TGTGCCAGCAGTTTTGGGGAGACTGAAGCTTTCTTT. The chain carries TRBV12-3 or TRBV12-4 and TRBJ1-1; D call uncertain. V dropped 3 bases and J dropped 5 bases, with 7 bases sitting between them. This CDR3 is 12 amino acids long.

This clonotype was observed a few times. The chain recombines TRBV28 with TRBJ2-5, with D possibly matching TRBD1 (6 bases). The CDR3 totals 14 residues. Trimming stripped 8 bases from V and 0 bases from J, with 13 bases between. In germline, CDR1 is MDHEN, CDR2 SYDVKM. The CDR3 loop reads CASCEQGHQETQYF. The CDR3, as DNA: TGTGCCAGCTGTGAACAGGGCCACCAAGAGACCCAGTACTTC.

The rearrangement uses TRBV9 and TRBJ1-5, with D unresolved. Germline loops: CDR1 SGDLS, CDR2 YYNGEE. The V and J ends lost 2 bases and 1 base respectively, with 10 bases between them. The CDR3 runs to 15 residues. CDR3 loop: CASSVSSQSNQPQHF. The CDR3 DNA reads TGTGCCAGCAGCGTGAGTTCACAGAGCAATCAGCCCCAGCATTTT.

The genes are TRBV27 and TRBJ2-1, with 7 positions matching TRBD2. The CDR3 is made up of 16 amino acids. CDR1 is MNHEY and CDR2 is SMNVEV in the germline V gene (reference sequence). The J segment lost 2 bases and the V segment lost 4 bases, leaving 8 bases of the junction unmatched. CDR3 nucleotide sequence: TGTGCCAGCAGTTCAACCACGGGGGGAACCTACAATGAGCAGTTCTTC. Protein sequence: CASSSTTGGTYNEQFF.

This chain links TRBV19 with TRBJ2-2; 9 nucleotides line up with TRBD1. CDR1 and CDR2 from the germline V gene are LNHDA and SQIVND (reference sequence). This CDR3 is 14 amino acids long. After removal of 6 bases from V and 7 bases from J, the junction contained 6 bases not matched to a gene. The CDR3 loop reads CASSGQGTGGELFF. The CDR3 DNA sequence: TGTGCCAGTAGCGGACAGGGGACGGGCGGGGAGCTGTTTTTT.

This clonotype has just a few counts. V and J are TRBV5-5 and TRBJ1-4; TRBD1 is a possible D gene (5 bases). The CDR3 runs to 17 residues. The V end was cut by 3 bases, the J end by 1 base, with 16 bases between. Germline V gives CDR1 SGHKS, CDR2 YYEKEE (reference sequence). The chain's CDR3 is CASSWGIYGGTNEKLFF. The CDR3 coding sequence is TGTGCCAGCAGCTGGGGGATCTACGGGGGAACTAATGAAAAACTGTTTTTT.

CDR3 DNA: TGTGCCAGCAGTTTTCGTCAGAAGAATGAAAAACTGTTTTTT. It encodes CASSFRQKNEKLFF. The chain joins TRBV27 to TRBJ1-4; no clear D. The length of the CDR3 is 14 residues. Per germline, CDR1 MNHEY and CDR2 SMNVEV (reference sequence). Deletions cut 3 bases from V and 5 bases from J, with 10 bases between.

The chain joins TRBV6-2 or TRBV6-3 to TRBJ2-5; D call uncertain. V lost 4 bases and J 2 bases, leaving 11 bases between the germline ends. The CDR3 loop spans 14 amino acids. CDR1 is MNHEY, CDR2 SVGEGT, per germline. The DNA for the CDR3 is TGTGCCAGCAGTTTTCTCGGGCCACAAGAGACCCAGTACTTC. This sequence encodes CASSFLGPQETQYF.

The V call is TRBV2, the J call TRBJ1-2, with TRBD1 matching 8 bases. After removal of 5 bases from V and 8 bases from J, the junction contained 13 bases not matched to a gene. Germline assignment: CDR1 SNHLY and CDR2 FYNNEI. The CDR3 is 15 amino acids. In nucleotides, the CDR3 is TGTGCCAGCAGTAAACAGGGGGACCCTGTTAAGGGCTACACCTTC. Amino acid sequence: CASSKQGDPVKGYTF.

CDR3 protein: CASSQARASGNTIYF. The CDR3 coding sequence is TGCGCCAGCAGCCAAGCTAGGGCCTCTGGAAACACCATATATTTT. This chain links TRBV4-1 with TRBJ1-3, with no clear D. The germline V and J ends were trimmed by 1 base and 0 bases, with 7 bases remaining between them. The CDR3 contains 15 residues. The germline V gene has CDR1 MGHRA and CDR2 YSYEKL.

The rearrangement uses TRBV7-6 and TRBJ2-5, with 13 positions matching TRBD2. CDR1 SGHVS and CDR2 FNYEAQ come from the germline V gene. This CDR3 contains 16 residues. V was clipped by 5 bases and J by 5 bases; unmatched bases: 8. The CDR3 sequence: CASSAPGLAGRETQYF. CDR3 nucleotides: TGTGCCAGCAGCGCTCCGGGACTAGCGGGGCGGGAGACCCAGTACTTC.

The chain is built from TRBV10-2 and TRBJ2-6; possibly TRBD2 for D (6 bases). Germline loops: CDR1 WSHSY, CDR2 SAAADI. The CDR3 length is 17 residues. Trimming shortened V by 6 bases and J by 1 base, and 16 bases separated the two germline ends. The CDR3 nucleotides are TGCGCCAGCAGCCCCCACGGGGGTAGTTCTGGGGCCAACGTCCTGACTTTC. Its protein is CASSPHGGSSGANVLTF.

The chain recombines TRBV6-2 or TRBV6-3 with TRBJ1-6, with a tentative D call TRBD1 (5 bases). The CDR3 has 16 amino acids. Germline lookup yields CDR1 MNHEY and CDR2 SVGEGT. With 6 bases removed from V and 7 bases from J, the gap between germline ends came to 19 bases. The CDR3 bases are TGTGCCAGCAGCCCACGTTGGCAGGGTTACAATTCACCCCTCCACTTT. This encodes CASSPRWQGYNSPLHF.

This clonotype was counted only a few times. V usage is TRBV10-3 and J usage is TRBJ1-2, with D perhaps TRBD1 (5 bases). Per the germline V gene, CDR1 is ENHRY and CDR2 is SYGVKD. The CDR3 has 15 residues. The V gene lost 5 bases and the J gene lost 9 bases, with 22 bases spanning the gap. In DNA, the CDR3 is TGTGCCATCAGTACCCCCAGGGAGGACGGGGGGTGCTACACCTTC. Translated, it gives CAISTPREDGGCYTF.

The chain uses TRBV23-1 and TRBJ1-1; D call uncertain. TRBV23-1 is marked as an open reading frame, function uncertain. Trimming shortened V by 0 bases and J by 2 bases, and 25 bases separated the two germline ends. CDR3 size: 20 residues. The CDR3 DNA reads TGCGCCAGCAGTCAATCACGGACGGGGTCAAGAGGGATTAAAAACACTGAAGCTTTCTTT. This translates into CASSQSRTGSRGIKNTEAFF.

On this clonotype itself: Germline and junction disagree at one end, which may indicate a read error. This chain's CDR3 is CASSPSGGAVDMQYF. The CDR3 nucleotides are TGTGCCAGCAGTCCTAGCGGGGGGGCCGTAGATATGCAGTATTTT. V is TRBV12-3 or TRBV12-4 and J is TRBJ2-3, with TRBD2 matching over 12 bases. The CDR3 is made up of 15 amino acids.

The J gene is TRBJ2-1, the V gene TRBV27, with D possibly called TRBD1 or TRBD2 (5 bases each). CDR3 length equals 13 residues. V was cut by 5 bases and J by 2 bases, with 7 bases left in between. Looked up from germline, CDR1 is MNHEY and CDR2 is SMNVEV (reference sequence). DNA of the CDR3: TGTGCCAGCAGTCGGGACCCCTACAATGAGCAGTTCTTC. It translates to CASSRDPYNEQFF.

This clonotype was detected a few times. This chain links TRBV2 with TRBJ1-1, with D perhaps TRBD1 (5 bases). V lost 3 bases, J lost 1 base, and 9 bases lay in between. Germline CDR1 is SNHLY and CDR2 is FYNNEI. The CDR3 length is 14 residues. CDR3 sequence: CASSDHTGNTEAFF. The CDR3 coding sequence is TGTGCCAGCAGTGACCATACAGGGAACACTGAAGCTTTCTTT.

This clonotype occurred a few times. The genes are TRBV20-1 and TRBJ2-3; the match to TRBD2 covers 10 bases. V shed 1 base and J 4 bases; nucleotides not matched to a gene: 5. The CDR3 length is 15 residues. In germline, CDR1 is DFQATT, CDR2 SNEGSKA (reference sequence). This chain's CDR3 is CSARGLAGAPDTQYF. DNA of the CDR3: TGCAGTGCTAGAGGGCTAGCGGGGGCCCCAGATACGCAGTATTTT.

This rearrangement joins TRBV29-1 to TRBJ1-2; D not certain. Germline V gene sequence: CDR1 SQVTM, CDR2 ANQGSEA. Between the trimmed V and J ends, which lost 6 bases and 4 bases, there was a span of 12 bases. The CDR3 extends over 12 amino acids. The CDR3 bases are TGCAGCGTCGACAATTCCTTCTATGGCTACACCTTC. This encodes CSVDNSFYGYTF.

Concerning this clonotype: Sequence at one end of the junction differs from germline and may be a read error. The gene calls are TRBV12-3 or TRBV12-4 and TRBJ2-1; TRBD1 agrees at 7 bases. This CDR3 has 15 residues. Here the CDR3 reads CVSSETGKVDNEQFF. The CDR3 bases are TGTGTCAGCAGTGAGACAGGGAAAGTGGACAATGAGCAGTTCTTC.

This clonotype was observed many times. This chain's CDR3 is CASSFGLNQPQHF. The CDR3 nucleotides are TGTGCCAGCAGCTTTGGACTGAATCAGCCCCAGCATTTT. The chain employs TRBV5-4 and TRBJ1-5; D not certain. The CDR3 loop spans 13 amino acids. V was pared by 2 bases and J by 4 bases, with 7 bases between. Germline V CDR1 and CDR2: SGHNT, YYREEE (reference sequence).

The genes are TRBV5-4 and TRBJ2-2; D is perhaps TRBD1 (5 bases). Deletions cut 4 bases from V and 1 base from J, with 23 bases between. Per the germline V gene, CDR1 is SGHNT and CDR2 is YYREEE (reference sequence). This CDR3 region has 19 residues. The DNA of the CDR3 is TGTGCCAGCAGCATAAGTTTGATCGACCCCGACAGGAACACCGGGGAGCTGTTTTTT. This codes for CASSISLIDPDRNTGELFF.

This clonotype was seen more than once but under ten times. The chain uses TRBV2 and TRBJ2-1; 9 nucleotides match TRBD2. V trimming: 4 bases; J trimming: 2 bases; junction bases outside the gene matches: 9. The length of the CDR3 is 17 residues. Germline assignment: CDR1 SNHLY and CDR2 FYNNEI. The CDR3 DNA sequence: TGTGCCAGCAGTGCCCTGACTAGCGGCGCGCCCTACAATGAGCAGTTCTTC. This encodes CASSALTSGAPYNEQFF.

The CDR3 DNA reads as TGTGCCAGCACCCCTGGCTACGGGGCCGGGGAGCTGTTTTTT. It encodes CASTPGYGAGELFF. The chain carries TRBV6-5 and TRBJ2-2, with D possibly being TRBD2 (5 bases). Germline values: CDR1 MNHEY, CDR2 SVGAGI. Trimming cost V 7 bases and J 6 bases, with 15 bases left between them. The CDR3 runs to 14 residues.

V and J are TRBV4-2 and TRBJ2-1, with 7 bases lining up with TRBD2. Germline CDR1 reads LGHNA; CDR2 reads YNFKEQ. This CDR3 region has 15 residues. Trimming removed 0 bases from V and 8 bases from J; junction bases left unmatched: 7. The CDR3 sequence: CASSQEAAGVDEQFF. CDR3 coding DNA: TGTGCCAGCAGCCAAGAGGCGGCGGGAGTGGATGAGCAGTTCTTC.

The chain recombines TRBV19 with TRBJ2-1; D uncertain. CDR1 and CDR2 (germline): LNHDA, SQIVND (reference sequence). This CDR3 contains 16 residues. Trimming removed 1 base at V and 1 base at J, with 11 bases between. CDR3 protein: CASSIGGRVSYNEQFF. The CDR3 nucleotides are TGTGCCAGTAGTATAGGGGGTAGGGTATCCTACAATGAGCAGTTCTTC.

This clonotype occurred a few times. The chain couples TRBV6-5 to TRBJ1-1; no definite D call. This CDR3 has 17 residues. Germline CDR1 is MNHEY and CDR2 is SVGAGI. The V and J ends lost 0 bases and 0 bases respectively, with 14 bases between them. CDR3 in DNA: TGTGCCAGCAGTTACTCAGGGTTAGGGCCCCTGAACACTGAAGCTTTCTTT. The encoded protein is CASSYSGLGPLNTEAFF.

This clonotype came up a few times. The chain recombines TRBV28 with TRBJ2-2; the D is unclear. The germline V gene encodes CDR1 MDHEN and CDR2 SYDVKM. V was pared by 6 bases and J by 6 bases, with 11 bases between. CDR3 size: 13 residues. DNA for the CDR3: TGTGCCAGCAGGTTTGGGGAATCCGGGGAGCTGTTTTTT. This translates into CASRFGESGELFF.